This T cell receptor (beta chain) was found in a study of cytomegalovirus exposure and HLA in healthy donors. Looking at the study overall: Drawn from HLA-typed donors, tens of millions of unique TCRs were held in an early data release.

This clone has just a few counts. PCR used 60 Vbeta primers and 13 Jbeta primers. The data were produced by immunoSEQ multiplex PCR, yet TCRdb's version contains in-frame clones alone and is incomplete. Of 150,000 to 200,000 clones listed, around 80% are singletons. This CDR3 has 15 residues. Losses at the gene ends were 6 bases for V and 6 bases for J; bases not matched to a gene: 6. Per the germline V gene, CDR1 is SNHLY and CDR2 is FYNNEI. The specimen sequenced was PBMCs. The receptor comes from a male donor in good health and CMV-seronegative. This sequence joins TRBV2 and TRBJ2-2; 11 positions agree with TRBD1. Here the CDR3 reads CASSLSGQGAGELFF. The CDR3, as DNA: TGTGCCAGCAGCCTCTCGGGACAGGGGGCCGGGGAGCTGTTTTTT. Using reference TRBV2 and TRBJ2-2 for the parts outside the CDR3, the full variable domain is EPEVTQTPSHQVTQMGQEVILRCVPISNHLYFYWYRQILGQKVEFLVSFYNNEISEKSEIFDDQFSVERPDGSNFTLKIRSTKLEDSAMYFCASSLSGQGAGELFFGEGSRLTVL.